These 29 T cell receptor beta chains came from one sample sequenced in a study of T-cell memory formation after mild COVID-19. Each CDR3 protein is one row after TCRdb ran MiXCR on the 5' RACE reads. The repertoire consists of roughly 150,000 distinct CDR3 sequences, with 13% occurring once and the leading ten covering about 3.3%. Sequencing input: PBMCs or a T cell subset sorted from them (not recorded which). Receptors were obtained from a man aged 18-30 years who had mild COVID-19 (a few samples of this study predate the infection). Cell type and time point are not known.

The V call is TRBV7-3, the J call TRBJ2-7; D is uncertain. This CDR3 has 17 residues. Germline CDR1 SGHTA, CDR2 FQGTGA. Trimming stripped 4 bases from V and 4 bases from J, with 23 bases between. The CDR3 nucleotides are TGTGCCAGCAGCTCGAAACCGCCGGGCCCTCCCCCTTACGAGCAGTACGTC. Protein product: CASSSKPPGPPPYEQYV.

This clonotype was seen more than once but under ten times. The chain links TRBV28 to TRBJ2-5; 11 nucleotides match TRBD1. Germline V gene lookup returns CDR1 MDHEN and CDR2 SYDVKM. The CDR3 length is 16 residues. The J segment lost 4 bases and the V segment lost 2 bases, leaving 6 bases of the junction unmatched. CDR3: CASSLSGTGGGETQYF. The CDR3 DNA sequence: TGTGCCAGCAGTTTAAGTGGGACAGGGGGGGGAGAGACCCAGTACTTC.

In this sample, this clonotype turned up many times. The chain employs TRBV10-3 and TRBJ1-2; no clear D gene. Deletions cut 3 bases from V and 3 bases from J, with 14 bases between. CDR1 and CDR2 (germline): ENHRY, SYGVKD. This CDR3 contains 15 residues. CDR3 bases: TGTGCCATCAGTGAAACTGGGCAGACGGACTATGGCTACACCTTC. It codes for CAISETGQTDYGYTF.

This clonotype was counted a few times. This chain links TRBV7-9 with TRBJ2-7, with TRBD1 identical over 7 bases. Germline-derived CDR1 and CDR2 are SEHNR and FQNEAQ (reference sequence). Trimming removed 5 bases from V and 3 bases from J; junction bases left unmatched: 10. CDR3 length: 15 amino acids. The CDR3 DNA reads as TGTGCCAGCAGCCCCTCGCCGGGACAGCACTACGAGCAGTACTTC. This translates into CASSPSPGQHYEQYF.

This clonotype has a handful of counts. CDR3 coding DNA: TGTGCCAGCAGTCACCAGTGGGAGACAGGGGATTCACCCCTCCACTTT. As protein: CASSHQWETGDSPLHF. The chain recombines TRBV27 with TRBJ1-6; 8 nucleotides align to TRBD1. The ends lost 5 bases at V and 8 bases at J; junction bases unmatched: 11. Germline values: CDR1 MNHEY, CDR2 SMNVEV (reference sequence). There are 16 residues in the CDR3.

This clonotype occurred a few times. V is TRBV11-2 and J is TRBJ2-5; 7 nucleotides match TRBD1. Trimming cost V 7 bases and J 4 bases; bases outside gene matches: 6. The CDR3 loop spans 13 amino acids. In germline, CDR1 is SGHAT, CDR2 FQNNGV. CDR3 in DNA: TGTGCCAGCACCATTAGACAGGGAGAGACCCAGTACTTC. Protein: CASTIRQGETQYF.

This clonotype was counted between two and nine times. This chain uses TRBV5-1 with TRBJ1-4, with D tentatively TRBD1 (5 bases). The CDR3 consists of 15 residues. The ends were cut back, 0 bases at V and 2 bases at J, with 8 bases in the middle. Germline CDR1 reads SGHRS; CDR2 reads YFSETQ. The DNA of the CDR3 is TGCGCCAGCAGCTTGGGGAGACAGACTAATGAAAAACTGTTTTTT. Its protein is CASSLGRQTNEKLFF. Supplemented by reference TRBV5-1 and TRBJ1-4, the full variable domain reads KAGVTQTPRYLIKTRGQQVTLSCSPISGHRSVSWYQQTPGQGLQFLFEYFSETQRNKGNFPGRFSGRQFSNSRSEMNVSTLELGDSALYLCASSLGRQTNEKLFFGSGTQLSVL.

In nucleotides, the CDR3 is TGTGCCAGCAGCCAGGACACGGACGCAACCTACGAGCAGTACGTC. Amino acid sequence: CASSQDTDATYEQYV. This rearrangement joins TRBV5-5 to TRBJ2-7, with D maybe TRBD1 (5 bases). Looked up from germline, CDR1 is SGHKS and CDR2 is YYEKEE (reference sequence). Deletions cut 4 bases from V and 2 bases from J, with 16 bases between. This CDR3 has 15 residues.

This clonotype turned up a few times. The rearrangement joins TRBV10-3 to TRBJ1-5; no firm D call. The CDR3 is made up of 13 amino acids. Deletions cut 1 base from V and 8 bases from J, with 9 bases between. Germline assignment: CDR1 ENHRY and CDR2 SYGVKD. The DNA for the CDR3 is TGTGCCATCAGTGAGTACGAGGAGGAGCCCCAGCATTTT. It is translated as CAISEYEEEPQHF.

The V gene is TRBV18, the J gene TRBJ2-6; 7 bases match TRBD1. Germline V gene sequence: CDR1 KGHSH, CDR2 LQKENI. This CDR3 spans 17 amino acids. Trimming took 6 bases from V and 2 from J; bases not matched to a gene: 10. CDR3 in DNA: TGTGCCAGCTCCCCAGAAACAGGGGCTGCTGGGGCCAACGTCCTGACTTTC. This codes for CASSPETGAAGANVLTF.

This clonotype has more than one count but fewer than ten. The chain has TRBV7-2 and TRBJ2-2, with D hard to call. CDR1 SGHTA and CDR2 FQGNSA come from the germline V gene. Deletions cut 2 bases from V and 6 bases from J, with 10 bases between. The CDR3 is 14 amino acids. The CDR3 nucleotides read TGTGCCAGCAGCTTAAACGGTGGAGCCGGGGAGCTGTTTTTT. It yields the protein CASSLNGGAGELFF.

The chain employs TRBV5-3 and TRBJ2-1; no clear D gene. TRBV5-3 is given ORF status, its function remaining uncertain. The V and J ends lost 1 base and 1 base respectively, with 9 bases between them. There are 15 residues in the CDR3. CDR3 in amino acids: CARSLPQDSYNEQFF. Written as DNA, the CDR3 is TGTGCCAGAAGCTTGCCCCAGGATTCCTACAATGAGCAGTTCTTC.

This clonotype was found a few times. The chain links TRBV7-8 to TRBJ2-7, with 9 bases lining up with TRBD1. The V gene's germline CDR1 is SGHVS and CDR2 FQNEAQ. With 3 bases clipped from V and 5 bases from J, the junction kept 8 bases outside the gene matches. The CDR3 is made up of 15 amino acids. The CDR3 region has the DNA TGTGCCAGCAGCTTCCCCGGGACAGGGAGAAACGAGCAGTACTTC. Translating it yields CASSFPGTGRNEQYF.

Ten or more counts support this clonotype. The rearrangement links TRBV7-2 to TRBJ2-5, with D hard to call. Trimming removed 7 bases at V and 7 bases at J, with 13 bases between. Germline V lookup: CDR1 SGHTA, CDR2 FQGNSA. This CDR3 region has 12 residues. The CDR3 coding sequence is TGTGCCAGCACCCCGGTGAAGGGGACCCAGTACTTC. Protein sequence: CASTPVKGTQYF. The full variable domain, in which reference TRBV7-2 and TRBJ2-5 provide the parts outside the CDR3, is GAGVSQSPSNKVTEKGKDVELRCDPISGHTALYWYRQSLGQGLEFLIYFQGNSAPDKSGLPSDRFSAERTGGSVSTLTIQRTQQEDSAVYLCASTPVKGTQYFGPGTRLLVL.

The chain employs TRBV4-1 and TRBJ2-2; D unresolved. V was shortened by 0 bases and J by 2 bases, with 4 bases between the two germline ends. The CDR3 is 14 residues long. Germline lookup yields CDR1 MGHRA and CDR2 YSYEKL. The DNA for the CDR3 is TGCGCCAGCAGCCAAGATAAAAACACCGGGGAGCTGTTTTTT. Its protein product is CASSQDKNTGELFF.

The rearrangement links TRBV20-1 to TRBJ2-2; TRBD1 matches at 8 bases. CDR3 length: 14 residues. CDR1 is DFQATT, CDR2 SNEGSKA, per germline (reference sequence). The ends lost 7 bases at V and 6 bases at J; junction bases unmatched: 10. CDR3 nucleotides: TGCAGTGTCCCGGGCAGGGGGCTCTCCGGGGAGCTGTTTTTT. This encodes CSVPGRGLSGELFF.

This chain links TRBV20-1 with TRBJ2-3; a possible D gene is TRBD1 (5 bases). V was trimmed by 3 bases and J by 9 bases, leaving 10 bases between them. In germline, CDR1 is DFQATT, CDR2 SNEGSKA (reference sequence). The CDR3 is 11 residues long. CDR3 sequence reads: CSASVWGTQYF. CDR3 DNA sequence: TGCAGTGCTAGTGTATGGGGCACGCAGTATTTT.

This chain joins TRBV5-4 and TRBJ1-2, with D possibly TRBD1 on 5 matching bases. V dropped 3 bases and J dropped 3 bases, with 12 bases sitting between them. The CDR3 spans 14 residues. Germline CDR1 SGHNT, CDR2 YYREEE (reference sequence). CDR3 region: CASSWGKGDYGYTF. CDR3 nucleotides: TGTGCCAGCAGCTGGGGTAAAGGGGACTATGGCTACACCTTC.

The table lists this clonotype with a count of one. The chain combines TRBV12-3 or TRBV12-4 with TRBJ2-1, with TRBD1 identical over 8 bases. The length of the CDR3 is 14 residues. V gave up 6 bases and J gave up 8 bases; unmatched junction bases: 9. In nucleotides, the CDR3 is TGTGCCAGCAGGACTCGGACAGGGTGGGATGAGCAGTTCTTC. Translation: CASRTRTGWDEQFF.

V is TRBV25-1 and J is TRBJ2-2; D gene unclear. This CDR3 has 14 residues. CDR1 is MGHDK, CDR2 SYGVNS, per germline. Between the trimmed V and J ends, which lost 0 bases and 0 bases, there was a span of 2 bases. The CDR3 nucleotides read TGTGCCAGCAGTGAATATTCGAACACCGGGGAGCTGTTTTTT. Translated, it gives CASSEYSNTGELFF.

This clonotype was found a few times. The gene calls are TRBV6-2 or TRBV6-3 and TRBJ2-1, with TRBD2 matching 8 bases. CDR3 length: 16 amino acids. Losses at the gene ends were 8 bases for V and 5 bases for J; bases not matched to a gene: 14. CDR1 is MNHEY, CDR2 SVGEGT, per germline. The CDR3 here is CASLKVGGARDNEQFF. As DNA, the CDR3 is TGTGCCAGCCTCAAGGTCGGGGGGGCCAGAGACAATGAGCAGTTCTTC.

The rearrangement joins TRBV27 to TRBJ2-7; 7 nucleotides line up with TRBD1. The CDR3 loop spans 13 amino acids. The J segment lost 5 bases and the V segment lost 5 bases, leaving 6 bases of the junction unmatched. Germline V gene sequence: CDR1 MNHEY, CDR2 SMNVEV (reference sequence). The DNA for the CDR3 is TGTGCCAGCAGTCTCACAGGGGTCCACGAGCAGTACTTC. It yields the protein CASSLTGVHEQYF.

This clonotype was recorded a few times. V is TRBV12-3 or TRBV12-4 and J is TRBJ1-6; D is undetermined. V shed 2 bases and J shed 8 bases, with 7 bases lying between them. CDR3 length: 13 residues. Here the CDR3 DNA reads TGTGCCAGCAGTTTATTGTTGGATTCACCCCTCCACTTT. Its protein product is CASSLLLDSPLHF.

This clonotype was counted between two and nine times. The chain recombines TRBV5-1 with TRBJ2-3, with D unclear. The V end was cut by 4 bases, the J end by 2 bases, with 8 bases between. Germline V lookup: CDR1 SGHRS, CDR2 YFSETQ. The CDR3 contains 13 residues. CDR3 loop: CASSKAVTDTQYF. The CDR3 region has the DNA TGCGCCAGCAGCAAGGCTGTCACAGATACGCAGTATTTT.

This rearrangement joins TRBV4-1 to TRBJ1-2; D is undetermined. Trimming removed 1 base from V and 6 bases from J, with 3 bases in between. The CDR3 sequence is 11 residues long. Germline CDR1 reads MGHRA; CDR2 reads YSYEKL. The CDR3 here is CASSQGHGYTF. Written as DNA, the CDR3 is TGCGCCAGCAGCCAAGGACATGGCTACACCTTC.

There are a few counts of this clonotype. The chain couples TRBV7-3 to TRBJ2-3; TRBD2 aligns across 7 bases. J was trimmed by 2 bases and V by 5 bases; bases with no gene match: 4. Looked up from germline, CDR1 is SGHTA and CDR2 is FQGTGA. The CDR3 length is 14 residues. The CDR3 bases are TGTGCCAGCAGCCGTAGCGGGTTCACAGATACGCAGTATTTT. Encoded protein: CASSRSGFTDTQYF.

The chain carries TRBV7-9 and TRBJ1-4; D is ambiguous. CDR1 SEHNR and CDR2 FQNEAQ come from the germline V gene (reference sequence). There are 14 residues in the CDR3. The V gene lost 2 bases and the J gene lost 5 bases, with 9 bases spanning the gap. The DNA of the CDR3 is TGTGCCAGCAGCTTATGGAGCACCAATGAAAAACTGTTTTTT. Amino acid sequence: CASSLWSTNEKLFF.

The table lists this clonotype with a few counts. This sequence joins TRBV7-9 and TRBJ2-1; D unresolved. This CDR3 has 17 amino acids. Germline lookup yields CDR1 SEHNR and CDR2 FQNEAQ (reference sequence). V was cut by 5 bases and J by 7 bases, with 24 bases left in between. The CDR3 sequence is CASSEGPVITHNNEQFF. CDR3 in DNA: TGTGCCAGCAGCGAAGGCCCCGTGATTACACACAATAATGAGCAGTTCTTC. The variable domain in full, completed from reference TRBV7-9 and TRBJ2-1, reads DTGVSQNPRHKITKRGQNVTFRCDPISEHNRLYWYRQTLGQGPEFLTYFQNEAQLEKSRLLSDRFSAERPKGSFSTLEIQRTEQGDSAMYLCASSEGPVITHNNEQFFGPGTRLTVL.

There are a few counts of this clonotype. V usage is TRBV15 and J usage is TRBJ2-1, with 9 bases lining up with TRBD2. CDR3 length: 15 amino acids. Trimming took 1 base from V and 8 from J; bases not matched to a gene: 6. Per the germline V gene, CDR1 is LNHNV and CDR2 is YYDKDF (reference sequence). CDR3 amino acids: CATSRVGGGAHEQFF. CDR3 DNA sequence: TGTGCCACCAGCAGAGTAGGCGGGGGGGCCCATGAGCAGTTCTTC.